This T cell receptor beta chain was sequenced during a study of blood T cells in healthy people across ages. J lost 4 bases, V lost 4 bases, and 8 bases had no gene match. This CDR3 region has 16 residues. Germline V CDR1 and CDR2: MDHEN, SYDVKM. There were healthy Caucasian individuals from Russia, aged roughly 6 to 90, serving as donors. Samples each had at least 6 micrograms of total RNA extracted. A remark on this clonotype: Its antigen is still unknown.

The second PCR ran about 6 to 12 cycles with a sample-barcoded 5' primer and J-beta primers. One entry per CDR3 protein, called by TCRdb with MiXCR from the 5' RACE reads. The sample consists of over 500,000 distinct CDR3 sequences, around a quarter of them appearing once. Study-level points and caveats: Leaving the PBMCs unsorted stopped any conclusive comparison of naive versus antigen-experienced cells.

This sample was shared with a second study, whose subject was T cells of mothers and their children.

The sequence was obtained from a boy aged 2 to 9 in good health. The J gene is TRBJ1-5, the V gene TRBV28, with 9 nucleotides matching TRBD1. Sequenced: blood. The DNA for the CDR3 is TGTGCCAGCAGTTCCGACCCCGGGACAGGGAATCAGCCCCAGCATTTT. Translation gives CASSSDPGTGNQPQHF.